Shown below are 17 T cell receptor beta chains from a single sample sequenced in a study of siplizumab effects on memory and regulatory T cells (dated by TCRdb to the late 2010s). The library was produced with the immunoSEQ multiplex PCR assay. TCRdb's version of the immuneACCESS table is confined to in-frame rearrangements and falls short of the full clone set. An unresolved V gene accounts for under half of the shortfall where checked; the remainder is of unknown origin. This sample is represented by more than 95,000 clones; over 90% of them were singletons. The ten largest clones add up to 0.62% of the sample. Sequences were obtained from Tregs sorted from blood. The receptors were sampled from a human donor in good health.

CDR3 residues: CASSLMSTDTQYF. Written as DNA, the CDR3 is TGTGCCAGCAGCTTAATGAGCACAGATACGCAGTATTTT. The chain combines TRBV7-3 with TRBJ2-3, with D unresolved. Trimming cost V 1 base and J 0 bases, with 2 bases left between them. Germline V gene lookup returns CDR1 SGHTA and CDR2 FQGTGA. The CDR3 spans 13 residues.

The V and J genes are TRBV2 and TRBJ2-7; the D is unclear. Germline CDR1 is SNHLY and CDR2 is FYNNEI. V lost 3 bases and J 7 bases, leaving 10 bases between the germline ends. The CDR3 contains 12 residues. The CDR3 spells CASSELSREQYF. CDR3 bases: TGTGCCAGCAGTGAGCTCTCTCGGGAGCAGTACTTC.

V usage is TRBV5-5 and J usage is TRBJ2-1, with 8 bases identical to TRBD2. This CDR3 region has 18 residues. Germline loops: CDR1 SGHKS, CDR2 YYEKEE (reference sequence). Trimming removed 0 bases from V and 1 base from J; junction bases left unmatched: 9. DNA of the CDR3: TGTGCCAGCAGCTTGGTGGTTAGCGGGATGTTTTCCTACAATGAGCAGTTCTTC. It encodes CASSLVVSGMFSYNEQFF.

The V call is TRBV10-1, the J call TRBJ1-1, with D possibly TRBD1 on 5 matching bases. The CDR3 runs 15 residues. V lost 6 bases and J 1 base, leaving 15 bases between the germline ends. The germline V gene encodes CDR1 WNHNN and CDR2 SYGVQD (reference sequence). The CDR3 is CASSPGWGRNTEAFF. In nucleotides, the CDR3 is TGCGCCAGCAGCCCGGGTTGGGGCAGGAACACTGAAGCTTTCTTT.

This chain links TRBV30 with TRBJ1-5; D is uncertain. CDR1 GTSNPN and CDR2 SVGIG come from the germline V gene (reference sequence). The CDR3 runs to 14 residues. Trimming removed 0 bases at V and 3 bases at J, with 9 bases between. CDR3 loop: CAWSVGQPNQPQHF. The CDR3 DNA is TGTGCCTGGAGTGTCGGTCAGCCCAATCAGCCCCAGCATTTT.

V gene TRBV7-6 combines with J gene TRBJ2-3; 7 bases align to TRBD1. Germline CDR1 SGHVS, CDR2 FNYEAQ. The CDR3 has 15 amino acids. The junction had 4 bases not matched to a gene; V was cut back by 4 bases and J by 0 bases. The CDR3: CASSSRGSSTDTQYF. CDR3 nucleotides: TGTGCCAGCAGCTCCAGGGGGTCTAGCACAGATACGCAGTATTTT.

This chain links TRBV30 with TRBJ2-5; no clear D gene. Trimming took off 0 bases at V and 5 bases at J, with 10 bases between the two ends. Looked up from germline, CDR1 is GTSNPN and CDR2 is SVGIG (reference sequence). CDR3 length: 13 amino acids. The DNA for the CDR3 is TGTGCCTGGAGTGTTCAGGTACACGAGACCCAGTACTTC. Protein sequence: CAWSVQVHETQYF.

The V gene is TRBV5-5, the J gene TRBJ2-3; 10 nucleotides agree with TRBD2. Germline CDR1 SGHKS, CDR2 YYEKEE (reference sequence). The CDR3 contains 15 residues. Trimming cost V 1 base and J 2 bases; bases outside gene matches: 1. CDR3 DNA: TGTGCCAGCAGCTTGACTAGCGGGGCCACAGATACGCAGTATTTT. This codes for CASSLTSGATDTQYF.

The chain uses TRBV19 and TRBJ1-2; 7 nucleotides agree with TRBD1. Trimming removed 9 bases from V and 5 bases from J; junction bases left unmatched: 9. The germline V gene encodes CDR1 LNHDA and CDR2 SQIVND (reference sequence). The CDR3 is made up of 13 amino acids. The chain's CDR3 is CASKGQVSYGYTF. The DNA of the CDR3 is TGTGCCAGCAAAGGACAGGTTTCGTATGGCTACACCTTC.

Only a few counts were recorded for this clone. This chain's CDR3 is CASSHRDREYNEQFF. As DNA, the CDR3 is TGTGCCAGCAGTCACCGGGACAGGGAATACAATGAGCAGTTCTTC. This chain uses TRBV5-6 with TRBJ2-1, with TRBD1 matching 9 bases. This CDR3 comprises 15 residues. V shed 5 bases, J shed 4 bases, and the junction held 7 bases outside the gene matches. The germline CDR1 and CDR2 sequences are SGHDT and YYEEEE.

This chain joins TRBV5-4 and TRBJ1-2, with D possibly being TRBD1 (5 bases). Trimming took 4 bases from V and 3 from J, leaving 13 bases between them. The CDR3 contains 14 residues. The germline V gene encodes CDR1 SGHNT and CDR2 YYREEE (reference sequence). DNA of the CDR3: TGTGCCAGCAGCCCGGGACTGCTTGACTATGGCTACACCTTC. Its protein product is CASSPGLLDYGYTF.

This chain links TRBV2 with TRBJ1-5; 8 bases are shared with TRBD1. Germline V gives CDR1 SNHLY, CDR2 FYNNEI. J lost 4 bases, V lost 6 bases, and 5 bases had no gene match. The CDR3 spans 14 residues. In nucleotides, the CDR3 is TGTGCCAGCAGAGGACAGGGTGGGAATCAGCCCCAGCATTTT. Its translation: CASRGQGGNQPQHF.

The chain has TRBV30 and TRBJ2-3; 12 bases match TRBD2. The CDR3 runs to 13 residues. V lost 5 bases, J lost 8 bases, and 5 bases stayed unmatched. Per the germline V gene, CDR1 is GTSNPN and CDR2 is SVGIG (reference sequence). In DNA form, the CDR3 reads TGTGCCTGGGGGACTAGCGGGCCCAGTACGCAGTATTTT. Its protein is CAWGTSGPSTQYF. The variable domain in full, completed from reference TRBV30 and TRBJ2-3, reads SQTIHQWPATLVQPVGSPLSLECTVEGTSNPNLYWYRQAAGRGLQLLFYSVGIGQISSEVPQNLSASRPQDRQFILSSKKLLLSDSGFYLCAWGTSGPSTQYFGPGTRLTVL.

V is TRBV27 and J is TRBJ2-5, with TRBD1 identical over 10 bases. J was trimmed by 5 bases and V by 3 bases; bases with no gene match: 6. The germline V gene has CDR1 MNHEY and CDR2 SMNVEV (reference sequence). This CDR3 has 15 residues. The CDR3 DNA sequence: TGTGCCAGCAGTTTGACAGGGGGCCCTTGGGAGACCCAGTACTTC. This translates into CASSLTGGPWETQYF.

This chain uses TRBV13 with TRBJ1-1; the match to TRBD1 covers 9 bases. Losses at the gene ends were 5 bases for V and 1 base for J; bases not matched to a gene: 2. The CDR3 covers 14 residues. The germline gives CDR1 PRHDT, CDR2 FYEKMQ (reference sequence). The CDR3 sequence is CASSRGQGNTEAFF. CDR3 DNA: TGTGCCAGCAGCAGGGGACAGGGGAACACTGAAGCTTTCTTT. Full variable domain (rest looked up from reference TRBV13 and TRBJ1-1): AAGVIQSPRHLIKEKRETATLKCYPIPRHDTVYWYQQGPGQDPQFLISFYEKMQSDKGSIPDRFSAQQFSDYHSELNMSSLELGDSALYFCASSRGQGNTEAFFGQGTRLTVV.

The chain recombines TRBV6-6 with TRBJ2-1; D is perhaps TRBD2 (7 bases). This CDR3 has 15 amino acids. Trimming took 2 bases from V and 8 from J, leaving 16 bases between them. In germline, CDR1 is MNHNY, CDR2 SVGAGI (reference sequence). The CDR3 spells CASSYDAGAVDEQFF. The DNA for the CDR3 is TGTGCCAGCAGTTACGACGCGGGGGCCGTCGATGAGCAGTTCTTC.

The V gene is TRBV7-2, the J gene TRBJ2-5; weak D call: TRBD2 (5 bases). The CDR3 totals 18 residues. V was pared by 0 bases and J by 0 bases, with 17 bases between. Germline CDR1 SGHTA, CDR2 FQGNSA. This chain's CDR3 is CASSLALTGISYQETQYF. Here the CDR3 DNA reads TGTGCCAGCAGCTTAGCGTTAACCGGGATCTCTTACCAAGAGACCCAGTACTTC.